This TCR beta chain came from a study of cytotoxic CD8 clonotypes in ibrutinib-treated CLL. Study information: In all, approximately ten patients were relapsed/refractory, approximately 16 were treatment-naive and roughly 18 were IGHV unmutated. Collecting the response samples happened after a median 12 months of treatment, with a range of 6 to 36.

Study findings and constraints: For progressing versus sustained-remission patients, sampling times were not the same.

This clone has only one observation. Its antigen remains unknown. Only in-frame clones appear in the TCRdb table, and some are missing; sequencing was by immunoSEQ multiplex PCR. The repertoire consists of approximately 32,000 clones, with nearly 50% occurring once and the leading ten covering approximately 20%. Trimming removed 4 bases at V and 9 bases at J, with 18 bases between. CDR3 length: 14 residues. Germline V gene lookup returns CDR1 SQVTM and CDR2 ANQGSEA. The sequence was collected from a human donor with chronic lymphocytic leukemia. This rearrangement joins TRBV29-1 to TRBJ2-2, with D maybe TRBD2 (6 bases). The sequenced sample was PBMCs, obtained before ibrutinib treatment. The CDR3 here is CSVGGGEEARELFF. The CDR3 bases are TGCAGCGTTGGGGGAGGAGAAGAAGCCCGGGAGCTGTTTTTT.